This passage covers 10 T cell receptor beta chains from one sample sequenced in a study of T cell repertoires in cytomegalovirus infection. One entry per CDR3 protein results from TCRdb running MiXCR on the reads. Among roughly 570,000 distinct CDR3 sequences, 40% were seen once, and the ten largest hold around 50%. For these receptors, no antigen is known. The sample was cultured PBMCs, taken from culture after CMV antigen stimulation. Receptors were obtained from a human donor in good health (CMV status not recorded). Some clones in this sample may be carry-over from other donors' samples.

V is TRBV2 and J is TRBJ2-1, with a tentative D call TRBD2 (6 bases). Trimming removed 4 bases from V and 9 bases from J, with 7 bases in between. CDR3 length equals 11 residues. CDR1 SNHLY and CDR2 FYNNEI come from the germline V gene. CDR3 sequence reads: CASSGRGEQFF. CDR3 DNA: TGTGCCAGCAGTGGGCGGGGTGAGCAGTTCTTC.

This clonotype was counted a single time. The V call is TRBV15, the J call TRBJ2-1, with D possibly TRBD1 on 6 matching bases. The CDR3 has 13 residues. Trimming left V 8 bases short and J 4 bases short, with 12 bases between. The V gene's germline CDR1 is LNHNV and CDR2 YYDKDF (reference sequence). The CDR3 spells CATGKGGYNEQFF. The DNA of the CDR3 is TGTGCCACCGGGAAAGGGGGTTACAATGAGCAGTTCTTC.

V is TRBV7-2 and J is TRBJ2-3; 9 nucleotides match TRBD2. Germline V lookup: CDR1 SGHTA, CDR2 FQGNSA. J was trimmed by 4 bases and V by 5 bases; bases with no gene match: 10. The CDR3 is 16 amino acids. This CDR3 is CASSGRPLAGSDTQYF. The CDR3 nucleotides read TGTGCCAGCAGCGGTAGACCCCTAGCGGGGTCAGATACGCAGTATTTT.

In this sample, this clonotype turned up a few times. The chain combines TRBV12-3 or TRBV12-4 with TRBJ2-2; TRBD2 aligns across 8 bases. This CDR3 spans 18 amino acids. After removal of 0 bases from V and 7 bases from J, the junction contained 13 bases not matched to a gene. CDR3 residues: CASSLASLYGRVHGELFF. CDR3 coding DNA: TGTGCCAGCAGTTTAGCATCCCTGTACGGGAGGGTTCACGGGGAGCTGTTTTTT.

The CDR3 reads CASSLGTSGVTGELFF. CDR3 bases: TGTGCCAGCAGTTTAGGGACTAGCGGGGTAACCGGGGAGCTGTTTTTT. The chain uses TRBV12-3 or TRBV12-4 and TRBJ2-2; 12 nucleotides match TRBD2. With V trimmed by 1 base and J by 5 bases, 2 bases remained unmatched. This CDR3 is built from 16 residues.

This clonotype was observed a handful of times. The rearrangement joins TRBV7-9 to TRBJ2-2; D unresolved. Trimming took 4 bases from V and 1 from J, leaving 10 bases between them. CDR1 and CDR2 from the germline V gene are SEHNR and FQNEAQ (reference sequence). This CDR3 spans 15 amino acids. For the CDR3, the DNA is TGTGCCAGCAGCTCGTTCGGTCTGAACACCGGGGAGCTGTTTTTT. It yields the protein CASSSFGLNTGELFF.

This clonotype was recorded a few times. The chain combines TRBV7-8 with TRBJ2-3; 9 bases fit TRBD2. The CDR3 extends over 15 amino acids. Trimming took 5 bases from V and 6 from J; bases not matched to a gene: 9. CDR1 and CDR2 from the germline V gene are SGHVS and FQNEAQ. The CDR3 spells CASSQGGLAGDTQYF. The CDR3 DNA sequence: TGTGCCAGCAGCCAGGGGGGACTAGCAGGTGATACGCAGTATTTT. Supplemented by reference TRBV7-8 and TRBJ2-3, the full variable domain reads GAGVSQSPRYKVAKRGQDVALRCDPISGHVSLFWYQQALGQGPEFLTYFQNEAQLDKSGLPSDRFFAERPEGSVSTLKIQRTQQEDSAVYLCASSQGGLAGDTQYFGPGTRLTVL.

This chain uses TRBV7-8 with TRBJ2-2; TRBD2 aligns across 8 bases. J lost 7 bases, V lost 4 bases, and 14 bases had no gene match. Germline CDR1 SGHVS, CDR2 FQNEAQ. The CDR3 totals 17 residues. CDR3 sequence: CASSSGRLAKGVGELFF. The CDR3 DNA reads TGTGCCAGCAGCTCGGGGCGACTAGCGAAAGGGGTCGGGGAGCTGTTTTTT.

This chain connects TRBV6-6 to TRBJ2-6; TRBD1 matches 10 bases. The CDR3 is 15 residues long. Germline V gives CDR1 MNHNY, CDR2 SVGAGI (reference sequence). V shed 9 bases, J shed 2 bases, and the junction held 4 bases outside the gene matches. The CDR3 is CASQTGGAGANVLTF. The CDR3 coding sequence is TGTGCCAGTCAGACAGGGGGCGCTGGGGCCAACGTCCTGACTTTC.

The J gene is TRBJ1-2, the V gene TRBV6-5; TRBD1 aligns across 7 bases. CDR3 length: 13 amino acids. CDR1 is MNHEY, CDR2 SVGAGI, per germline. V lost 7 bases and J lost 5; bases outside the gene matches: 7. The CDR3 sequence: CASTYNRGYGYTF. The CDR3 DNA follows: TGTGCCAGCACCTATAACAGGGGTTATGGCTACACCTTC.